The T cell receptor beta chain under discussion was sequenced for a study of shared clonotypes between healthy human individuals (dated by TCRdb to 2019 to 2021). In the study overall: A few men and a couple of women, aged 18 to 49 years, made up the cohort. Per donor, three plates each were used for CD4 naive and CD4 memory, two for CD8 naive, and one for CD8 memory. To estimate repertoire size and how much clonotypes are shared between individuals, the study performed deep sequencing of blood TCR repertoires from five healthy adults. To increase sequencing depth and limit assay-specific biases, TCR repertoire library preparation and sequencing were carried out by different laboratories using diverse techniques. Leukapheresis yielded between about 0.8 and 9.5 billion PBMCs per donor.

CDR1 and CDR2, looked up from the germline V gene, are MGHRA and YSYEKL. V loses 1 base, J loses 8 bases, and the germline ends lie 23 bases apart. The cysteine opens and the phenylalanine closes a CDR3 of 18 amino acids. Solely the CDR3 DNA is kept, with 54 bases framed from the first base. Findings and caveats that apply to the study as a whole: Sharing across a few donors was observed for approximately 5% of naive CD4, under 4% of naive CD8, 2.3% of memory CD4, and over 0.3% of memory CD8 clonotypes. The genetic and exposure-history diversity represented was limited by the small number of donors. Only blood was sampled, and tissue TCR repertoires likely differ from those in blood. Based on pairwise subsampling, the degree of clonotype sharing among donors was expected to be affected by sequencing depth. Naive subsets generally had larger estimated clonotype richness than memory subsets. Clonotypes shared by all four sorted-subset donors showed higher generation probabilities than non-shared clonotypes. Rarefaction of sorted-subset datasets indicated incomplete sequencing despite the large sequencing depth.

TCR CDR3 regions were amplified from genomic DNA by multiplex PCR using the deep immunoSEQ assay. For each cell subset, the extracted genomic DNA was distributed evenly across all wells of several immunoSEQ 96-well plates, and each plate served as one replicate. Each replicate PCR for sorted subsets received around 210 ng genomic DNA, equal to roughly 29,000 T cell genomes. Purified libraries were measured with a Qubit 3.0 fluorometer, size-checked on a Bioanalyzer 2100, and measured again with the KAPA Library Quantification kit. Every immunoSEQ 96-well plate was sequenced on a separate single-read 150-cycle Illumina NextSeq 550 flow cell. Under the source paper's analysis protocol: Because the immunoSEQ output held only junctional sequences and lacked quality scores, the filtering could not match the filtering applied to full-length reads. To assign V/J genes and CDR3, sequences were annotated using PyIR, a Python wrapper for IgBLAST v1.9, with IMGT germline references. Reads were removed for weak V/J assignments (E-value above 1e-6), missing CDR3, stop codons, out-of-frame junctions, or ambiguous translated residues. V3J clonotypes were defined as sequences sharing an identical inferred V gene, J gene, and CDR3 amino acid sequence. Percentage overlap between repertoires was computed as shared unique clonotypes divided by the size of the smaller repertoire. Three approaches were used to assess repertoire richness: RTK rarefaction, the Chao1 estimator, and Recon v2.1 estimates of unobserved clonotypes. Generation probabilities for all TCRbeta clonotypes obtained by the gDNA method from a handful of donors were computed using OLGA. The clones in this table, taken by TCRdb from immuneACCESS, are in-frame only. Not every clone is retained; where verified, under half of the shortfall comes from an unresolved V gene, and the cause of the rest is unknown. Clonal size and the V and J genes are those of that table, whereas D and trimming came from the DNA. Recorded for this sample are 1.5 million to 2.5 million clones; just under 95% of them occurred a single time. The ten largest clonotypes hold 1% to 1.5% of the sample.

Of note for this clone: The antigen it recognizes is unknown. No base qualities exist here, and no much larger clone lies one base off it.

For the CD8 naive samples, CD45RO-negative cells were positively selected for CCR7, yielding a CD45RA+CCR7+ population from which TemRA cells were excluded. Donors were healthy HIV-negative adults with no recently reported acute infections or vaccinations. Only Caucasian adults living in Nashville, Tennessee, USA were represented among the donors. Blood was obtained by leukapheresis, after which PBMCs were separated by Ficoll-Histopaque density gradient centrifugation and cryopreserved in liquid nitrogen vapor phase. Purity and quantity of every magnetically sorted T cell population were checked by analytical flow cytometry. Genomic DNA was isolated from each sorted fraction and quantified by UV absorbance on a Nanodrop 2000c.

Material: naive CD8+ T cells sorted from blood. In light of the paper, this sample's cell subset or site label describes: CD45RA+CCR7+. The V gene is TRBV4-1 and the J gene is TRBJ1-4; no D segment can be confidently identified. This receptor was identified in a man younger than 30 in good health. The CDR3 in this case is CASSQVSHAAWSAEKLFF. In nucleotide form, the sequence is TGCGCCAGCAGCCAAGTATCCCACGCGGCTTGGTCGGCCGAAAAACTGTTTTTT.